These 20 T cell receptor beta chains were sequenced from one sample in a study of vaccination and CD4 T cells after COVID-19. Cultured CD4+ T-cell DNA underwent Oncomine TCR Beta short-read sequencing. TCRdb re-derived calls from the PCR reads in MiXCR, one entry per CDR3 protein. The table shows approximately 10,000 distinct CDR3 sequences, with approximately 64% occurring only once. This sample's treatment: roughly ten-day PBMC culture with coronavirus spike peptide pools or control peptides (ViraFEST assay). For these receptors, no antigen is known. The specimen was CD4+ T cells from blood, cultured in vitro. The receptor source for this set is a human donor who had recovered from COVID-19.

V usage is TRBV7-2 and J usage is TRBJ1-2; D unresolved. Trimming left V 1 base short and J 6 bases short, with 12 bases between. Germline CDR1 SGHTA, CDR2 FQGNSA. The CDR3 runs to 14 residues. CDR3 DNA: TGTGCCAGCAGCTTAGTTCTCACGACTAATGGCTACACCTTC. Amino acid sequence: CASSLVLTTNGYTF.

The chain couples TRBV30 to TRBJ2-5; 10 nucleotides agree with TRBD2. The CDR3 consists of 13 residues. The germline V gene encodes CDR1 GTSNPN and CDR2 SVGIG (reference sequence). Germline trimming cut 5 bases from V and 5 bases from J; bases unmatched to any gene: 5. The CDR3 region has the DNA TGTGCCTGGGAGAGCGGGGGGGCGGAGACCCAGTACTTC. Its protein is CAWESGGAETQYF.

The V gene is TRBV7-8, the J gene TRBJ1-1; D is ambiguous. Trimming shortened V by 5 bases and J by 8 bases, and 21 bases separated the two germline ends. Germline V lookup: CDR1 SGHVS, CDR2 FQNEAQ. The CDR3 runs to 15 residues. CDR3 sequence (DNA): TGTGCCAGCAGCCGTACCACCGGGCCCCGTGGGGAAGCTTTCTTT. Protein sequence: CASSRTTGPRGEAFF.

The chain is built from TRBV2 and TRBJ2-3, with a tentative D call TRBD1 (5 bases). The germline V gene has CDR1 SNHLY and CDR2 FYNNEI. Trimming stripped 8 bases from V and 3 bases from J, with 12 bases between. The CDR3 runs 13 residues. The CDR3 region is CASLQGGTDTQYF. The CDR3 nucleotides read TGTGCCAGCTTGCAGGGTGGGACAGATACGCAGTATTTT.

The V gene is TRBV28, the J gene TRBJ1-1; possible D gene TRBD1, 5 bases. V was clipped by 6 bases and J by 1 base, with 15 bases between them. Germline assignment: CDR1 MDHEN and CDR2 SYDVKM. The CDR3 contains 15 residues. DNA for the CDR3: TGTGCCAGCAGCATCCCCGGGACCTCGAACACTGAAGCTTTCTTT. This gives the protein CASSIPGTSNTEAFF.

The V and J genes are TRBV28 and TRBJ1-2; possible D gene TRBD1, 5 bases. This CDR3 has 15 amino acids. Trimming pared 4 bases from V and 0 bases from J, leaving 12 bases between. Germline V gene lookup returns CDR1 MDHEN and CDR2 SYDVKM. CDR3 DNA sequence: TGTGCCAGCAGTTCCTTCCAGGGCTCTAACTATGGCTACACCTTC. As protein: CASSSFQGSNYGYTF.

This chain connects TRBV12-3 or TRBV12-4 to TRBJ1-2; D uncertain. The V end lost 10 bases, the J end lost 2 bases, and 11 bases lay between the germline ends. The CDR3 runs 12 residues. The CDR3 is CATMGVNYGYTF. As DNA, the CDR3 is TGTGCCACCATGGGAGTGAACTATGGCTACACCTTC.

The rearrangement links TRBV19 to TRBJ2-3; the D is unclear. V lost 4 bases and J 2 bases, leaving 7 bases between the germline ends. Germline CDR1 LNHDA, CDR2 SQIVND (reference sequence). The CDR3 contains 13 residues. CDR3 DNA sequence: TGTGCCAGTAGTACACGCTACACAGATACGCAGTATTTT. It translates to CASSTRYTDTQYF. Filled out from reference TRBV19 and TRBJ2-3, the complete variable domain reads DGGITQSPKYLFRKEGQNVTLSCEQNLNHDAMYWYRQDPGQGLRLIYYSQIVNDFQKGDIAEGYSVSREKKESFPLTVTSAQKNPTAFYLCASSTRYTDTQYFGPGTRLTVL.

This chain links TRBV6-5 with TRBJ1-1; the D is unclear. Trimming took off 4 bases at V and 1 base at J, with 4 bases between the two ends. This CDR3 contains 12 residues. Germline V lookup: CDR1 MNHEY, CDR2 SVGAGI. CDR3 sequence reads: CASSFRNTEAFF. CDR3 nucleotide sequence: TGTGCCAGCAGTTTCCGGAACACTGAAGCTTTCTTT.

There are a few counts of this clonotype. The chain carries TRBV7-9 and TRBJ1-5; D unclear. Germline assignment: CDR1 SEHNR and CDR2 FQNEAQ (reference sequence). CDR3 length: 13 amino acids. V was trimmed by 5 bases and J by 2 bases, leaving 7 bases between them. Written as DNA, the CDR3 is TGTGCCAGCAGCAGGGAAGGCAATCAGCCCCAGCATTTT. Amino acid sequence: CASSREGNQPQHF. The full variable domain, completed using reference TRBV7-9 and TRBJ1-5, is DTGVSQNPRHKITKRGQNVTFRCDPISEHNRLYWYRQTLGQGPEFLTYFQNEAQLEKSRLLSDRFSAERPKGSFSTLEIQRTEQGDSAMYLCASSREGNQPQHFGDGTRLSIL.

This chain connects TRBV7-9 to TRBJ1-2; 7 nucleotides match TRBD1. CDR3 length: 16 residues. J lost 3 bases, V lost 4 bases, and 11 bases had no gene match. Per germline, CDR1 SEHNR and CDR2 FQNEAQ (reference sequence). CDR3 nucleotide sequence: TGTGCCAGCAGCTGGGCGTCTGGGCAGGGGGACTATGGCTACACCTTC. Encoded protein: CASSWASGQGDYGYTF.

This sequence joins TRBV6-1 and TRBJ2-3; 8 bases are a match to TRBD2. Germline V gives CDR1 MNHNS, CDR2 SASEGT. The CDR3 extends over 15 amino acids. V shed 10 bases, J shed 1 base, and the junction held 10 bases outside the gene matches. This chain's CDR3 is CATIRETSGTDTQYF. DNA for the CDR3: TGTGCCACGATTAGGGAGACTAGCGGCACAGATACGCAGTATTTT.

This clonotype was seen only once. The V gene is TRBV10-1, the J gene TRBJ1-1; 10 bases line up with TRBD1. The V gene end was trimmed by 0 bases and the J gene end by 6 bases; junction bases not matched to a gene: 16. Germline V lookup: CDR1 WNHNN, CDR2 SYGVQD (reference sequence). This CDR3 is 19 amino acids long. The CDR3 is CASSESRRPGTGEGAEAFF. The CDR3 region has the DNA TGCGCCAGCAGTGAGTCGAGGCGTCCCGGGACAGGGGAGGGGGCTGAAGCTTTCTTT.

The chain joins TRBV20-1 to TRBJ2-3; a possible D gene is TRBD1 (5 bases). The CDR3 loop spans 13 amino acids. V dropped 3 bases and J dropped 2 bases, with 9 bases sitting between them. In germline, CDR1 is DFQATT, CDR2 SNEGSKA (reference sequence). The CDR3 DNA follows: TGCAGTGCTAGCTACAGGCCCACAGATACGCAGTATTTT. Its protein product is CSASYRPTDTQYF.

This chain connects TRBV25-1 to TRBJ1-2; no reliable D call. Germline loops: CDR1 MGHDK, CDR2 SYGVNS. CDR3 length: 14 residues. With 2 bases removed from V and 4 bases from J, the gap between germline ends came to 11 bases. The CDR3 loop reads CASSEMATSYGYTF. The CDR3 nucleotides are TGTGCCAGCAGTGAAATGGCTACTTCCTATGGCTACACCTTC.

The chain combines TRBV11-3 with TRBJ2-5, with D possibly TRBD1 on 5 matching bases. CDR3 length: 15 residues. Germline values: CDR1 SGHNT, CDR2 YENEEA. The V end lost 5 bases, the J end lost 2 bases, and 15 bases lay between the germline ends. The CDR3 sequence is CASSRRQNQQETQYF. CDR3 nucleotides: TGTGCCAGCAGCCGTAGACAGAACCAACAAGAGACCCAGTACTTC.

This chain joins TRBV30 and TRBJ1-3, with D unresolved. The germline V gene encodes CDR1 GTSNPN and CDR2 SVGIG (reference sequence). The CDR3 consists of 15 residues. Trimming stripped 1 base from V and 2 bases from J, with 12 bases between. The DNA for the CDR3 is TGTGCCTGGAGTGGTCGGGGTCTGCCTGGAAACACCATATATTTT. Amino acids: CAWSGRGLPGNTIYF.

The gene calls are TRBV19 and TRBJ2-7; D possibly corresponds to TRBD1 (6 bases). Germline loops: CDR1 LNHDA, CDR2 SQIVND (reference sequence). The CDR3 is made up of 14 amino acids. V was clipped by 3 bases and J by 5 bases, with 14 bases between them. The CDR3 DNA reads as TGTGCCAGTAGTATCGTGACAGGAACTGACGAGCAGTACTTC. Translating gives CASSIVTGTDEQYF.

The rearrangement uses TRBV11-3 and TRBJ2-3; D remains ambiguous. This CDR3 region has 15 residues. V was cut by 2 bases and J by 0 bases, with 9 bases left in between. Germline V lookup: CDR1 SGHNT, CDR2 YENEEA. The CDR3: CASSLLSPSTDTQYF. Written as DNA, the CDR3 is TGTGCCAGCAGCTTACTTTCCCCTAGCACAGATACGCAGTATTTT.

The V gene is TRBV2, the J gene TRBJ1-6; D gene uncertain. V was clipped by 4 bases and J by 8 bases, with 9 bases between them. The CDR3 runs to 13 residues. CDR1 SNHLY and CDR2 FYNNEI come from the germline V gene. CDR3 residues: CASSVDEHSPLHF. The CDR3 DNA follows: TGTGCCAGCAGTGTCGATGAGCATTCACCCCTCCACTTT.